This TCR beta chain was found in a study of Ad26.COV2.S vaccination and SARS-CoV-2 variants. Turning to the study itself: In the COV1001 trial, the donor was in the Ad26.COV2.S arm.

The data were produced by immunoSEQ multiplex PCR, yet TCRdb's version contains in-frame clones alone and is incomplete. The repertoire has 500,000 or so clones, roughly 89% of them found once; the top ten carry about 2.7%. Study results and limitations: Similar non-spike TCR breadth was seen in vaccine and placebo recipients. There was a possibility that the TCR breadth and depth analyses underestimated total T cell responses.

Treatment given: about 20 received Ad26.COV2.S at low or high dose, single or two shots; roughly five received placebo; per-sample allocation not given. The study sampled participants on day 63 after the first vaccine or placebo injection. The CDR3 is made up of 17 amino acids. The junction had 11 bases not matched to a gene; V was cut back by 2 bases and J by 5 bases. In germline, CDR1 is MNHEY, CDR2 SMNVEV (reference sequence). Details on this clone: What it binds is not known.

The starting material was peripheral blood, obtained in a trial of Ad26.COV2.S vaccine versus placebo. The TCR comes from a person aged 18-65 years who received the Ad26.COV2.S COVID-19 vaccine or a placebo. This sequence joins TRBV27 and TRBJ2-2; 7 bases are shared with TRBD1. The CDR3 sequence: CASSLDVGTALTGELFF. The CDR3 DNA follows: TGTGCCAGCAGTTTAGATGTCGGGACAGCTTTGACCGGGGAGCTGTTTTTT.